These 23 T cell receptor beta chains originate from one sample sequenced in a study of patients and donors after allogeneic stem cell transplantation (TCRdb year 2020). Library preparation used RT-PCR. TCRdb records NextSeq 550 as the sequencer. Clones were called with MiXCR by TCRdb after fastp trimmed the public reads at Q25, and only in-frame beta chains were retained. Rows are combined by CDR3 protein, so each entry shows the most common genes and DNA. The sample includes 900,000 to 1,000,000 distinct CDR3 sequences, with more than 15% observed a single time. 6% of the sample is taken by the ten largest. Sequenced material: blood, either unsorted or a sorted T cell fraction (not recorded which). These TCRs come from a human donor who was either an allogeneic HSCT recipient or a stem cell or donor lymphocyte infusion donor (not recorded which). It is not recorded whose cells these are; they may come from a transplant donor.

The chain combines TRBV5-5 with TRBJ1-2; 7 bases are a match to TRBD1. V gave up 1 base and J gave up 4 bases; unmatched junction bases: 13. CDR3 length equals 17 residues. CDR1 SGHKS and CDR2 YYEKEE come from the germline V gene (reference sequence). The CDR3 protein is CASSLRGETGTSYGYTF. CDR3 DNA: TGTGCCAGCAGCTTGAGAGGAGAGACAGGGACTTCCTATGGCTACACCTTC.

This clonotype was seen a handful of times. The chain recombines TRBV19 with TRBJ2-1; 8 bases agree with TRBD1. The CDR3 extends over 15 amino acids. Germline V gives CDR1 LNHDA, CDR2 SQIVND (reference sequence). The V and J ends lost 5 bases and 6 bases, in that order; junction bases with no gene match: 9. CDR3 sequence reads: CASSYGTGRFNEQFF. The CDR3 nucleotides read TGTGCCAGTAGTTACGGGACAGGAAGGTTCAATGAGCAGTTCTTC. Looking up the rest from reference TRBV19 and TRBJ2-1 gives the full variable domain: DGGITQSPKYLFRKEGQNVTLSCEQNLNHDAMYWYRQDPGQGLRLIYYSQIVNDFQKGDIAEGYSVSREKKESFPLTVTSAQKNPTAFYLCASSYGTGRFNEQFFGPGTRLTVL.

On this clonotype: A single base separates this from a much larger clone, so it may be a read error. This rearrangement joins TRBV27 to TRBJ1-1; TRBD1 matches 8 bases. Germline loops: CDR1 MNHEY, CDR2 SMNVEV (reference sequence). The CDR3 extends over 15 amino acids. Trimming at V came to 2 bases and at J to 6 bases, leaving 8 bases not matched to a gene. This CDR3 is CASSLTRQGRPEAFF. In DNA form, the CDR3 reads TGTGCCAGCAGTTTAACGAGACAGGGGAGGCCTGAAGCTTTCTTT.

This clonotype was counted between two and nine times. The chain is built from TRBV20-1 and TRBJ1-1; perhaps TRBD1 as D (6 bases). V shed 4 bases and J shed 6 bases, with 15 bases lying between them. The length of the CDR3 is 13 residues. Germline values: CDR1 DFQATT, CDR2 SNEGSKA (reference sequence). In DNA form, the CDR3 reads TGCAGTGCTACCGACAGGCCGGGCGCTGAAGCTTTCTTT. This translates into CSATDRPGAEAFF.

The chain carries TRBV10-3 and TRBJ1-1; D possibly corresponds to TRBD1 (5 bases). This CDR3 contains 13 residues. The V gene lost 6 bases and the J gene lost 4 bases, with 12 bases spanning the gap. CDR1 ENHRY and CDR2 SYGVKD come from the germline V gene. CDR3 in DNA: TGTGCCATCAGCGGGACTGAGGGCACTGAAGCTTTCTTT. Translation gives CAISGTEGTEAFF.

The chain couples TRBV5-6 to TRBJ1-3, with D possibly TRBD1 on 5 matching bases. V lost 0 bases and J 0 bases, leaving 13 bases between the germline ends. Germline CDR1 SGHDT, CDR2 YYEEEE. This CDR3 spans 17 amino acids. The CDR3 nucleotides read TGTGCCAGCAGCTTGGCCGGGACGGAGAGCTCTGGAAACACCATATATTTT. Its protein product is CASSLAGTESSGNTIYF.

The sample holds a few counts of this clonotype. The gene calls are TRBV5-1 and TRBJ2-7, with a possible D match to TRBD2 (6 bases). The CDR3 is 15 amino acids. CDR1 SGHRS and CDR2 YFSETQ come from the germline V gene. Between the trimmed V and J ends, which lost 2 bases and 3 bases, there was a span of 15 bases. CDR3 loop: CASSLGTRDYYEQYF. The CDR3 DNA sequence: TGCGCCAGCAGCTTAGGGACTCGAGATTACTACGAGCAGTACTTC.

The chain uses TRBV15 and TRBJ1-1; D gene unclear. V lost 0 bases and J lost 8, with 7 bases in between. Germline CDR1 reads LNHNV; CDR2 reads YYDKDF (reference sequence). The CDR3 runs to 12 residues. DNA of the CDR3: TGTGCCACCAGCAGAGAACCGGAAGAAGCTTTCTTT. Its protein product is CATSREPEEAFF.

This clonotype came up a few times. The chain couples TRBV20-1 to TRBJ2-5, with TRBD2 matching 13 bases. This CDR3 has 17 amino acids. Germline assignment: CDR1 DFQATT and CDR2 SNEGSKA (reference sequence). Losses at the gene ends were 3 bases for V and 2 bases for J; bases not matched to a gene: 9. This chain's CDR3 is CSARKLAGGPVQETQYF. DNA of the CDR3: TGCAGTGCTAGGAAACTAGCGGGAGGGCCGGTTCAAGAGACCCAGTACTTC.

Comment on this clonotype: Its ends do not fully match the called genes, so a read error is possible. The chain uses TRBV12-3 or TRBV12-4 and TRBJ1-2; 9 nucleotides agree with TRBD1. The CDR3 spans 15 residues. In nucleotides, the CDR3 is TGTGCCAGCAGTTTGGCCGGGACAGGGAACTATGGCTACACTTTC. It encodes CASSLAGTGNYGYTF.

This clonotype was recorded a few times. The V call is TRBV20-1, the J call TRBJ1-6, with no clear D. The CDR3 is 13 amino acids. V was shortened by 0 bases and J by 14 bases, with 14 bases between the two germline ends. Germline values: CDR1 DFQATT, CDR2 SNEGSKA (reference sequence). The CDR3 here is CSARDPGRVSLHF. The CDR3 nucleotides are TGCAGTGCTAGAGATCCCGGCCGGGTGTCCCTCCACTTT.

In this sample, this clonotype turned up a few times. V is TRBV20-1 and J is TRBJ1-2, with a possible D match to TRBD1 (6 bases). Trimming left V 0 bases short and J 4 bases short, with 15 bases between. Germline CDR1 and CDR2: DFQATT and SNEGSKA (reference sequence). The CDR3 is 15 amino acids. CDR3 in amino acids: CSARDLGDTSYGYTF. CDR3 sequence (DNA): TGCAGTGCTAGAGATCTGGGGGACACCAGCTATGGCTACACCTTC.

CDR3 loop: CASSGTGVPEQYF. The CDR3 nucleotides read TGTGCCAGCAGCGGGACAGGGGTGCCCGAGCAGTACTTC. The chain couples TRBV27 to TRBJ2-7, with 10 bases matching TRBD1. The germline V gene has CDR1 MNHEY and CDR2 SMNVEV (reference sequence). After removal of 6 bases from V and 6 bases from J, the junction contained 5 bases not matched to a gene. The CDR3 spans 13 residues.

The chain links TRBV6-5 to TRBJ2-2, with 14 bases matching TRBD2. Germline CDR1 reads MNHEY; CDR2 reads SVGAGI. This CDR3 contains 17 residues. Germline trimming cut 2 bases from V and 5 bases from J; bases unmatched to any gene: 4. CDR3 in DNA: TGTGCCAGCAGTTACGGACTAGCGGGGGGACGGACCGGGGAGCTGTTTTTT. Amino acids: CASSYGLAGGRTGELFF.

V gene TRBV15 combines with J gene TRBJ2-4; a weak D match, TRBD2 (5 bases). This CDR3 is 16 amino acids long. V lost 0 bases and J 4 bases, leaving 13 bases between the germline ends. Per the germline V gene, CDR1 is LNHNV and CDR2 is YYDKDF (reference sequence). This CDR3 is CATSRDAARDKNIQYF. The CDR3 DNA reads TGTGCCACCAGCAGAGATGCGGCGAGGGATAAAAACATTCAGTACTTC.

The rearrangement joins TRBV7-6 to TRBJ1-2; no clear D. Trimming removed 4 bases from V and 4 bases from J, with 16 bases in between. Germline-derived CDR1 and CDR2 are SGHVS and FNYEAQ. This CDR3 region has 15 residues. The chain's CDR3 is CASSSRGGGSYGYTF. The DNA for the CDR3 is TGTGCCAGCAGCTCCCGTGGTGGAGGAAGCTATGGCTACACCTTC.

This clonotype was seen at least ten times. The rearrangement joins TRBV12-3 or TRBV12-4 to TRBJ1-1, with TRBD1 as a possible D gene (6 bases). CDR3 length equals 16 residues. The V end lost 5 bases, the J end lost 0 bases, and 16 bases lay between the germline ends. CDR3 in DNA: TGTGCCAGCAGTCCAGGACAGTTTTCCATGAACACTGAAGCTTTCTTT. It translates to CASSPGQFSMNTEAFF.

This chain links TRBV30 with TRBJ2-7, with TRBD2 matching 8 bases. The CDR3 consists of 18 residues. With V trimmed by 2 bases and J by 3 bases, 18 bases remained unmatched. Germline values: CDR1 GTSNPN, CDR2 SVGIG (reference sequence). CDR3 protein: CAWSCGARLAHQYYEQYF. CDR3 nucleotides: TGTGCCTGGAGTTGCGGGGCTAGACTAGCGCATCAATACTACGAGCAGTACTTC.

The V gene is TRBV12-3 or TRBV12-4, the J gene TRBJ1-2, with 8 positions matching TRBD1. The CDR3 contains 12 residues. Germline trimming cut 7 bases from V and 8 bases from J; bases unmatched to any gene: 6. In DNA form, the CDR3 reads TGTGCCAGCAAACCGACAGGGGACGGCTACACCTTC. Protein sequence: CASKPTGDGYTF.

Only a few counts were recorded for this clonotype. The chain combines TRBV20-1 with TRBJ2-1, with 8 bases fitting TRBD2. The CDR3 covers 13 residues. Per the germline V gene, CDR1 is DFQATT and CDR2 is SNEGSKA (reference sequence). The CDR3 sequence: CRPPGTSLNEQFF. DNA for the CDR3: TGCAGGCCACCCGGGACTAGTCTCAATGAGCAGTTCTTC.

The CDR3 DNA reads TGTGCCACCGGTGGGGGCGGGACCATCCAAGAGACCCAGTACTTC. Its translation is CATGGGGTIQETQYF. The rearrangement links TRBV24-1 to TRBJ2-5, with D perhaps assigned TRBD1 or TRBD2 (6 bases each). The CDR3 has 15 residues. CDR1 KGHDR and CDR2 SFDVKD come from the germline V gene. With 9 bases removed from V and 1 base from J, the gap between germline ends came to 17 bases.

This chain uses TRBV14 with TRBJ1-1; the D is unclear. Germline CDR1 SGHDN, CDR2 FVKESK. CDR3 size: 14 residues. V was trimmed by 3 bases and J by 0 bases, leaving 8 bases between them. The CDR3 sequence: CASSQASVNTEAFF. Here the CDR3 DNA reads TGTGCCAGCAGCCAGGCTAGCGTGAACACTGAAGCTTTCTTT.

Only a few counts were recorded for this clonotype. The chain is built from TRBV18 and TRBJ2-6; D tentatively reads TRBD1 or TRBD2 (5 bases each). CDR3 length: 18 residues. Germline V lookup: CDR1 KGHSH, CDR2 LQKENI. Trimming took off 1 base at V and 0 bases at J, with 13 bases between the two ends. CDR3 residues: CASSPLFPGHSGANVLTF. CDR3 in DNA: TGTGCCAGCTCACCACTTTTTCCGGGGCACTCTGGGGCCAACGTCCTGACTTTC.